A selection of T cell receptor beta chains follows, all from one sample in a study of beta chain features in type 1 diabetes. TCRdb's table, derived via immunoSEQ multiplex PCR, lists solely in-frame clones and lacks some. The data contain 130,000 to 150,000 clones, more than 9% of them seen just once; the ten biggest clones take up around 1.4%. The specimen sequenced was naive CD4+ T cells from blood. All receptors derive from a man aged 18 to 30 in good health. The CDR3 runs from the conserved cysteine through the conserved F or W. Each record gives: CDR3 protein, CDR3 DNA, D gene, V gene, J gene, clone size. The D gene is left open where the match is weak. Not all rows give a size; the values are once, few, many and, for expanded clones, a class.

CASSEIGDRGREQYF,TGTGCCAGCAGTGAAATCGGAGACAGGGGTCGAGAGCAGTACTTC,TRBD1,TRBV6-1,TRBJ2-7,few
CASFSSGGATDTQYF,TGTGCCAGCTTTTCTAGCGGGGGGGCTACAGATACGCAGTATTTT,TRBD2,TRBV6-1,TRBJ2-3,NA
CASSYIDTYGYTF,TGTGCCAGCAGTTATATAGACACCTATGGCTACACCTTC,NA,TRBV28,TRBJ1-2,NA
CASSPSRGLAGGGGYNEQFF,TGTGCCAGCAGCCCATCGAGGGGACTAGCGGGGGGTGGCGGGTACAATGAGCAGTTCTTC,NA,TRBV21-1,TRBJ2-1,NA
CASSPGLCETQYF,TGTGCCAGCAGCCCGGGACTTTGCGAGACCCAGTACTTC,NA,TRBV7-9,TRBJ2-5,many
CASRAMRENTEAFF,TGTGCCAGCAGAGCGATGAGGGAGAACACTGAAGCTTTCTTT,NA,TRBV2,TRBJ1-1,NA
CASSERGRGNSPLHF,TGTGCCAGCAGTGAGCGGGGACGGGGAAATTCACCCCTCCACTTT,NA,TRBV2,TRBJ1-6,few
CASSKGEKGGAGEQFF,TGTGCCAGCAGCAAAGGGGAGAAAGGGGGCGCGGGTGAGCAGTTCTTC,NA,TRBV21-1,TRBJ2-1,few
CASSPIQGAGSPLHF,TGTGCCAGCAGCCCAATACAGGGGGCTGGTTCACCCCTCCACTTT,TRBD1,TRBV5-4,TRBJ1-6,few
CASSLGQNSPLHF,TGTGCCAGCAGCTTGGGACAGAATTCACCCCTCCACTTT,TRBD1,TRBV7-2,TRBJ1-6,few
CASSQGGGLAGTDTQYF,TGTGCCAGCAGCCAAGGGGGGGGACTAGCGGGTACAGATACGCAGTATTTT,TRBD2,TRBV4-2,TRBJ2-3,NA
CASSLGGRGLYEQYF,TGTGCCAGCAGCTTAGGCGGCAGGGGGCTGTACGAGCAGTACTTC,TRBD1,TRBV7-8,TRBJ2-7,few
CASSDSGSYKNTGELFF,TGTGCCAGCAGTGATTCGGGAAGTTATAAGAACACCGGGGAGCTGTTTTTT,NA,TRBV6-1,TRBJ2-2,NA
CASSSGGRETQYF,TGTGCCAGCAGTAGCGGGGGGAGGGAGACCCAGTACTTC,TRBD2,TRBV28,TRBJ2-5,few
CASSLDLGLAKNIQYF,TGCGCCAGCAGCTTGGACTTGGGGCTAGCCAAAAACATTCAGTACTTC,NA,TRBV5-1,TRBJ2-4,many
CASSILGTGEETQYF,TGCGCCAGCAGCATCTTAGGGACAGGGGAAGAGACCCAGTACTTC,TRBD1,TRBV5-1,TRBJ2-5,few
CAISENTVRDTQYF,TGTGCCATCAGTGAGAACACAGTCCGAGATACGCAGTATTTT,NA,TRBV10-3,TRBJ2-3,few
CASSLTGETEVFF,TGCGCCAGCAGCTTGACAGGGGAAACTGAAGTTTTCTTT,TRBD1,TRBV5-1,TRBJ1-1,NA
CDGGLAGGQSSYEQYF,TGCGATGGGGGACTAGCGGGGGGCCAGAGCTCCTACGAGCAGTACTTC,NA,TRBV21-1,TRBJ2-7,NA
CASSLAGQAIGEQFF,TGCGCCAGCAGCTTGGCGGGACAGGCTATAGGGGAGCAGTTCTTC,TRBD1,TRBV5-1,TRBJ2-1,NA
CASTDPGGNIQYF,TGTGCCAGCACCGATCCGGGGGGCAACATTCAGTACTTC,NA,TRBV11-2,TRBJ2-4,few
CASSDLDTNQPQHF,TGTGCCAGCAGTGATTTGGACACAAATCAGCCCCAGCATTTT,NA,TRBV2,TRBJ1-5,few
CASGLDSTVNNSPLHF,TGTGCCAGCGGATTGGACAGCACCGTAAATAATTCACCCCTCCACTTT,NA,TRBV2,TRBJ1-6,NA
CASEGQLYEQYF,TGTGCCAGCGAGGGACAGCTATACGAGCAGTACTTC,TRBD1,TRBV6-1,TRBJ2-7,few
CASSPDGGNQPQHF,TGTGCCAGCTCACCAGACGGGGGCAATCAGCCCCAGCATTTT,NA,TRBV18,TRBJ1-5,NA
CASSLSGGYNEQFF,TGTGCCAGCAGCTTGTCCGGGGGGTACAATGAGCAGTTCTTC,TRBD2,TRBV7-2,TRBJ2-1,few
CASSLGTDNYGYTF,TGTGCCAGCAGCCTAGGGACAGATAACTATGGCTACACCTTC,TRBD1,TRBV4-2,TRBJ1-2,few
CASSQQGAPSYEQYF,TGTGCCAGCAGCCAACAGGGGGCGCCTTCCTACGAGCAGTACTTC,TRBD1,TRBV7-2,TRBJ2-7,many
CASSPRTSGDTDTQYF,TGTGCCAGCAGCCCCAGGACTAGCGGGGACACAGATACGCAGTATTTT,TRBD2,TRBV9,TRBJ2-3,few